This T cell receptor (beta chain) is drawn from a study of blood T cells in healthy people across ages. With a J-beta primer mix and a sample-barcoded 5' primer, a second PCR ran about 7 to 12 cycles. A template-switch adaptor with 12 random nucleotides tagged each cDNA molecule. TCRdb fed the 5' RACE reads into MiXCR, producing one record per CDR3 protein. The sample lists fewer than 1,000,000 distinct CDR3 sequences; more than 40% were seen once. V dropped 4 bases and J dropped 8 bases, with 18 bases sitting between them. This CDR3 has 15 amino acids. Germline V CDR1 and CDR2: SGHKS, YYEKEE (reference sequence).

The chain combines TRBV5-5 with TRBJ2-2, with D tentatively TRBD2 (6 bases). The clonotype originates from a man aged 55-75 years in good health. The sequenced sample was blood. This CDR3 reads CASSLWDWESGELFF. As DNA, the CDR3 is TGTGCCAGCAGCCTTTGGGACTGGGAGTCAGGGGAGCTGTTTTTT.